This TCR beta chain derives from a study of T-cell reconstitution after alpha-beta-depleted transplantation in children (dated by TCRdb to the mid-2010s). Background for the entire study: T-cell immune reconstitution after TCRalphabeta/CD19-depleted allogeneic hematopoietic cell transplantation in children was quantitatively tracked in the study by means of TCR repertoire profiling. General study outcomes and caveats: In some patients, the high TCRbeta diversity seen at day 60 was put down to recipient T cells and intrathymic progenitors that had survived conditioning. The apparently early alphabetaT-cell count recovery about two months after transplant was reportedly dependent on only several hundred rapidly expanded clones derived from non-depleted graft cells. The frequencies of hyperexpanded clones fell over the following months, and after one year, T-cell counts and TCRbeta diversity were mostly attributed to newly produced T cells.

The library came from PCR. The instrument given in TCRdb is Illumina HiSeq 2500. To normalize quantification of the TCRbeta repertoire, the TCR libraries were built with molecular barcoding that relied on unique molecular identifiers. TCRdb passed the public sequencing reads through fastp at Q25 and MiXCR, retaining productive beta sequences. Each CDR3 protein appears once, grouped with its most common genes and DNA. In this sample the table shows about 580,000 distinct CDR3 sequences, around 23% of which occur a single time. Roughly 15% of the sample is held by the ten biggest clonotypes. The sample's treatment or condition label, decoded: allogeneic hematopoietic cell transplantation with graft depleted of TCRalphabeta T cells and CD19 B cells. Transplant recipients were children who received TCRalphabeta/CD19-depleted allogeneic hematopoietic cell grafts. Note on this clonotype: There is no known antigen for this receptor. No base quality information exists; no much larger clone differs at one position.

Reading from cysteine to phenylalanine, the CDR3 counts 15 amino acids. Left in the record is the CDR3 DNA by itself, 45 bases read in frame from the first base. The CDR1 and CDR2 encoded by the germline V gene are MNHEY and SVGEGT. V gives up 5 bases and J gives up 5 bases, and the segment between their germline ends measures 16 bases. This sample comprised PBMCs, mostly from graft donor cells, obtained 360 days after TCRalphabeta/CD19-depleted stem cell transplant. This chain is built from TRBV6-2 or TRBV6-3 and TRBJ2-1; the D gene is possibly TRBD2, with 5 bases matching. The TCR was taken from a boy in the first two years of life who had a stem cell transplant for acute myeloid leukemia, so the T cells may come from the graft donor. The DNA sequence follows: TGTGCCAGCAGTGCCCGGGGAACATTGAACAATGAGCAGTTCTTC. It translates to CASSARGTLNNEQFF.